The 20 T cell receptor beta chains in this list originate from one sample, sequenced in a study of early T cells in non-severe SARS-CoV-2 infection. TCRdb re-derived calls from the 5' RACE reads in MiXCR, one entry per CDR3 protein. The sample holds tens of thousands of distinct CDR3 sequences, approximately 12% seen once. Material: whole blood, obtained at baseline. All receptors come from an adult who was a healthcare worker with PCR-confirmed SARS-CoV-2 infection or an uninfected control (not recorded which).

This clonotype was observed a handful of times. The chain combines TRBV6-2 or TRBV6-3 with TRBJ2-1; 7 bases match TRBD2. The CDR3 loop spans 19 amino acids. Germline V gene sequence: CDR1 MNHEY, CDR2 SVGEGT. V was clipped by 4 bases and J by 1 base; unmatched bases: 16. The CDR3 reads CASSSNRRSSGVSYNEQFF. CDR3 nucleotide sequence: TGTGCCAGCAGTTCGAACAGGCGGTCCAGCGGGGTTTCCTACAATGAGCAGTTCTTC.

This clonotype was seen a handful of times. The CDR3, as DNA: TGTGCCAGCAAGGAGTTCGGACTAGCGGCCCGCACAGATACGCAGTATTTT. Translating gives CASKEFGLAARTDTQYF. The rearrangement uses TRBV5-4 and TRBJ2-3, with 10 bases aligning to TRBD2. This CDR3 region has 17 residues. Trimming removed 6 bases from V and 1 base from J; junction bases left unmatched: 11. Per the germline V gene, CDR1 is SGHNT and CDR2 is YYREEE (reference sequence).

V is TRBV3-1 and J is TRBJ1-3, with D uncertain. CDR1 is LGHDT, CDR2 YNNKEL, per germline (reference sequence). Trimming took off 6 bases at V and 0 bases at J, with 9 bases between the two ends. The CDR3 totals 14 residues. CDR3 residues: CASRPSSSGNTIYF. The CDR3 DNA sequence: TGTGCCAGCAGGCCGAGTAGCTCTGGAAACACCATATATTTT.

V and J are TRBV28 and TRBJ2-2, with D possibly being TRBD2 (6 bases). V was pared by 4 bases and J by 3 bases, with 12 bases between. CDR1 and CDR2 (germline): MDHEN, SYDVKM. The CDR3 runs 15 residues. This CDR3 is CASSSSGVDTGELFF. The DNA of the CDR3 is TGTGCCAGCAGTTCGTCGGGAGTGGACACCGGGGAGCTGTTTTTT.

This clonotype was detected only a few times. This rearrangement joins TRBV10-3 to TRBJ2-3; the match to TRBD2 covers 7 bases. V gave up 7 bases and J gave up 0 bases; unmatched junction bases: 4. Germline assignment: CDR1 ENHRY and CDR2 SYGVKD. The CDR3 is made up of 14 amino acids. CDR3 DNA: TGTGCCATCACTAGGGACTATAGCACAGATACGCAGTATTTT. Protein sequence: CAITRDYSTDTQYF.

This clonotype was picked up many times. The rearrangement joins TRBV9 to TRBJ2-3, with 7 positions matching TRBD2. This CDR3 spans 12 amino acids. Germline lookup yields CDR1 SGDLS and CDR2 YYNGEE. J gave up 8 bases and V 3 bases, and 3 bases lay outside the gene matches. The DNA for the CDR3 is TGTGCCAGCAGCGAGGGGACTACTACGCAGTATTTT. Translation: CASSEGTTTQYF.

V gene TRBV28 combines with J gene TRBJ2-1; D perhaps matches TRBD1 (6 bases). The CDR3 spans 13 residues. The ends were cut back, 7 bases at V and 8 bases at J, with 15 bases in the middle. The germline V gene encodes CDR1 MDHEN and CDR2 SYDVKM. CDR3 nucleotides: TGTGCCAGCACAGGGGCCCTTGTCGATGAGCAGTTCTTC. Translating gives CASTGALVDEQFF.

This clonotype has a count of ten or more. The chain uses TRBV29-1 and TRBJ1-2; D ambiguous. Per germline, CDR1 SQVTM and CDR2 ANQGSEA. Between the trimmed V and J ends, which lost 4 bases and 0 bases, there was a span of 6 bases. This CDR3 has 12 amino acids. This CDR3 is CSVGFSNYGYTF. The CDR3 coding sequence is TGCAGCGTTGGTTTTTCTAACTATGGCTACACCTTC.

V is TRBV12-3 or TRBV12-4 and J is TRBJ1-1; no clear D. The V end lost 2 bases, the J end lost 4 bases, and 8 bases lay between the germline ends. The CDR3 is 13 residues long. CDR3 region: CASSLSLVTEAFF. In DNA, the CDR3 is TGTGCCAGCAGTTTAAGTCTAGTCACTGAAGCTTTCTTT.

The sample holds a few counts of this clonotype. The chain employs TRBV29-1 and TRBJ2-7; perhaps D is TRBD1 or TRBD2 (5 bases each). The germline gives CDR1 SQVTM, CDR2 ANQGSEA. V lost 5 bases and J lost 5, with 16 bases in between. This CDR3 has 13 residues. CDR3 in amino acids: CSVRDPTANEQYF. The CDR3 DNA follows: TGCAGCGTTAGGGACCCAACGGCCAACGAGCAGTACTTC.

This clonotype was detected only a few times. The V and J genes are TRBV7-9 and TRBJ2-5, with D possibly matching TRBD2 (6 bases). The V gene lost 5 bases and the J gene lost 2 bases, with 15 bases spanning the gap. Germline-derived CDR1 and CDR2 are SEHNR and FQNEAQ (reference sequence). There are 15 residues in the CDR3. This CDR3 reads CASSPTGTSQETQYF. The CDR3 DNA reads TGTGCCAGCAGCCCGACCGGGACTTCGCAAGAGACCCAGTACTTC.

This clonotype was picked up many times. The J gene is TRBJ2-7, the V gene TRBV28; maybe TRBD1 (5 bases). The V end was cut by 2 bases, the J end by 2 bases, with 10 bases between. The CDR3 spans 14 residues. Germline V gene data show CDR1 as MDHEN and CDR2 as SYDVKM. CDR3 DNA sequence: TGTGCCAGCAGTTTAAACAGGATCGCCTACGAGCAGTACTTC. Its protein is CASSLNRIAYEQYF.

This clonotype was seen a handful of times. This rearrangement joins TRBV11-2 to TRBJ2-2, with D perhaps matching TRBD2 (6 bases). Trimming stripped 4 bases from V and 7 bases from J, with 19 bases between. Looked up from germline, CDR1 is SGHAT and CDR2 is FQNNGV. The CDR3 extends over 16 amino acids. CDR3 in DNA: TGTGCCAGCAGCTCGGGAGCCACCACGGGCGTCGGGGAGCTGTTTTTT. Translation: CASSSGATTGVGELFF.

The chain combines TRBV19 with TRBJ2-5; D is uncertain. This CDR3 contains 15 residues. CDR1 LNHDA and CDR2 SQIVND come from the germline V gene (reference sequence). V dropped 1 base and J dropped 2 bases, with 11 bases sitting between them. The CDR3 DNA reads as TGTGCCAGTAGTATAGGCCACAGAAGTCAAGAGACCCAGTACTTC. It translates to CASSIGHRSQETQYF.

The V call is TRBV18, the J call TRBJ2-3; D is tentatively TRBD1 or TRBD2 (5 bases each). Trimming left V 3 bases short and J 0 bases short, with 13 bases between. Germline lookup yields CDR1 KGHSH and CDR2 LQKENI. The length of the CDR3 is 16 residues. DNA for the CDR3: TGTGCCAGCTCACCTGATGAGGGGTCTAGCACAGATACGCAGTATTTT. This translates into CASSPDEGSSTDTQYF.

This rearrangement joins TRBV6-6 to TRBJ1-1; the D gene is possibly TRBD1 (6 bases). Trimming took 4 bases from V and 7 from J, leaving 10 bases between them. Germline loops: CDR1 MNHNY, CDR2 SVGAGI (reference sequence). The CDR3 totals 12 residues. The CDR3 region has the DNA TGTGCCAGCAGTTCCGGGACATTTGAAGCTTTCTTT. It specifies CASSSGTFEAFF.

The V call is TRBV11-2, the J call TRBJ2-6, with D unresolved. The V gene lost 3 bases and the J gene lost 0 bases, with 9 bases spanning the gap. This CDR3 spans 16 amino acids. CDR1 is SGHAT, CDR2 FQNNGV, per germline. CDR3 sequence reads: CASSFHPLSGANVLTF. The DNA for the CDR3 is TGTGCCAGCAGCTTCCATCCCCTCTCTGGGGCCAACGTCCTGACTTTC.

The chain joins TRBV11-2 to TRBJ2-7; no clear D gene. Trimming took 1 base from V and 4 from J, leaving 11 bases between them. Germline V gene lookup returns CDR1 SGHAT and CDR2 FQNNGV. This CDR3 has 14 residues. Here the CDR3 DNA reads TGTGCCAGCAGCTTAGTCCCAGGAACATACGAGCAGTACTTC. This sequence encodes CASSLVPGTYEQYF.

This clonotype was detected many times. The chain employs TRBV28 and TRBJ2-5; 11 positions match TRBD2. The germline gives CDR1 MDHEN, CDR2 SYDVKM. The ends lost 1 base at V and 2 bases at J; junction bases unmatched: 9. This CDR3 comprises 18 residues. The CDR3 loop is CASSLSLKTSGIQETQYF. In nucleotides, the CDR3 is TGTGCCAGCAGTTTATCCCTAAAGACTAGCGGGATTCAAGAGACCCAGTACTTC.

In DNA, the CDR3 is TGTGCCAGCAGCTCTCGGAGCGAGCCCTACGAGCAGTACTTC. Amino acids: CASSSRSEPYEQYF. The V call is TRBV7-9, the J call TRBJ2-7; D ambiguous. The germline V and J ends were trimmed by 4 bases and 2 bases, with 12 bases remaining between them. Germline V gene lookup returns CDR1 SEHNR and CDR2 FQNEAQ (reference sequence). The length of the CDR3 is 14 residues.